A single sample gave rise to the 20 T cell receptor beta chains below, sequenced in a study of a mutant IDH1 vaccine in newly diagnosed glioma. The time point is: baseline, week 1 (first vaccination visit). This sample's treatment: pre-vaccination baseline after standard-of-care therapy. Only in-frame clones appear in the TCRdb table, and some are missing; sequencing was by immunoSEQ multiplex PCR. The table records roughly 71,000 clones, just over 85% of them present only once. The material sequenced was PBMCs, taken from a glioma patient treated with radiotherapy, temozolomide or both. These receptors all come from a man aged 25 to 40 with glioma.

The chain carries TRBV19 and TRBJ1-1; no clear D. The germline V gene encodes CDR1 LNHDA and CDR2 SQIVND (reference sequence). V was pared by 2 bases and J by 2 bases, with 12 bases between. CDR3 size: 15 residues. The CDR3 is CASSIWAGLNTEAFF. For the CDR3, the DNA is TGTGCCAGTAGTATATGGGCCGGGTTAAACACTGAAGCTTTCTTT.

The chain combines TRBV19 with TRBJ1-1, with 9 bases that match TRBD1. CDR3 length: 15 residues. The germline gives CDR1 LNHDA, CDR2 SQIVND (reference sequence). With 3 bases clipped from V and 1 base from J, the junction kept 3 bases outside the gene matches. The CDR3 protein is CASSMPDRGNTEAFF. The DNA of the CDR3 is TGTGCCAGTAGTATGCCGGACAGGGGGAACACTGAAGCTTTCTTT. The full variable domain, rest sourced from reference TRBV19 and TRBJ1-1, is DGGITQSPKYLFRKEGQNVTLSCEQNLNHDAMYWYRQDPGQGLRLIYYSQIVNDFQKGDIAEGYSVSREKKESFPLTVTSAQKNPTAFYLCASSMPDRGNTEAFFGQGTRLTVV.

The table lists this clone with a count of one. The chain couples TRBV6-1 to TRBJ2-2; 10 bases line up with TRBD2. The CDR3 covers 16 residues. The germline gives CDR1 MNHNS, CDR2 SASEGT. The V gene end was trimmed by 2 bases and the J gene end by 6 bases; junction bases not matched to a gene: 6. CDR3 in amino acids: CASSEWRTSGPGELFF. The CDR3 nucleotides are TGTGCCAGCAGTGAATGGCGGACTAGCGGACCCGGGGAGCTGTTTTTT.

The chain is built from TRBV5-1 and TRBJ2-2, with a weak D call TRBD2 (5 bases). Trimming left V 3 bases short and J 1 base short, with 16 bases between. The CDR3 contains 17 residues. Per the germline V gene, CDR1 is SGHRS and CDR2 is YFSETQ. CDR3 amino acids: CASSSKRETRNTGELFF. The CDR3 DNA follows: TGCGCCAGCAGCTCAAAGAGGGAAACTAGGAACACCGGGGAGCTGTTTTTT. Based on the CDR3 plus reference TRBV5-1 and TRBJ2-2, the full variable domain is KAGVTQTPRYLIKTRGQQVTLSCSPISGHRSVSWYQQTPGQGLQFLFEYFSETQRNKGNFPGRFSGRQFSNSRSEMNVSTLELGDSALYLCASSSKRETRNTGELFFGEGSRLTVL.

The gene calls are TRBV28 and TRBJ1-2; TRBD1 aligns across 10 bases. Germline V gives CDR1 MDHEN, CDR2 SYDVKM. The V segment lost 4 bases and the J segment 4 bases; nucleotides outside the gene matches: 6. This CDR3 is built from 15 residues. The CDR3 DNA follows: TGTGCCAGCAGTTCCCGGGACAGGGGCGTCTATGGCTACACCTTC. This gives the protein CASSSRDRGVYGYTF.

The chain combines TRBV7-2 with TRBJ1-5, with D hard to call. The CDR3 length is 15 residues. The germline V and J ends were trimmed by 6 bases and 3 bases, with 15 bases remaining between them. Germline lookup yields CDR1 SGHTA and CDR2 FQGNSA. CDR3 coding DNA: TGTGCCAGCAGTCTGAAGGAGGGCGCCAATCAGCCCCAGCATTTT. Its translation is CASSLKEGANQPQHF.

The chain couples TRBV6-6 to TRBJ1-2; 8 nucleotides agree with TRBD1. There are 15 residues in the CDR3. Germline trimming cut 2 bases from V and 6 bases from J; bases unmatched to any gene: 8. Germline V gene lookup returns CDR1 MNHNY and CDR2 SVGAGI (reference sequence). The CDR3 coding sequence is TGTGCCAGCAGTTACGGGCAGGGGGCCTCCGATGGCTACACCTTC. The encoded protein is CASSYGQGASDGYTF.

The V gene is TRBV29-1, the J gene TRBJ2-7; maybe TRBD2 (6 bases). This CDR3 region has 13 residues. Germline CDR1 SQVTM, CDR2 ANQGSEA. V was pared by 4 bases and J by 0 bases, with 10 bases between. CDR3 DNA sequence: TGCAGCGTTGTAGTCGGGAGCTCCTACGAGCAGTACTTC. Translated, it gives CSVVVGSSYEQYF.

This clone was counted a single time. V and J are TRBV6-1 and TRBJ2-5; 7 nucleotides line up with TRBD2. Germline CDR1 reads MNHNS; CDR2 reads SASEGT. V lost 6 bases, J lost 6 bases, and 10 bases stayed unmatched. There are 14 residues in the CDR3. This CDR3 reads CASSGGSTVQTQYF. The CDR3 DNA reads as TGTGCCAGCAGCGGGGGGTCCACCGTCCAGACCCAGTACTTC.

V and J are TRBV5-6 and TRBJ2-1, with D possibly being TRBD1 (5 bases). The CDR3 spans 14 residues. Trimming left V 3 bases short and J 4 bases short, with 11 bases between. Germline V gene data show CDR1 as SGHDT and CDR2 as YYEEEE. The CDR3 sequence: CASSWGGRYNEQFF. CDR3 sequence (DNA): TGTGCCAGCAGCTGGGGCGGACGGTACAATGAGCAGTTCTTC.

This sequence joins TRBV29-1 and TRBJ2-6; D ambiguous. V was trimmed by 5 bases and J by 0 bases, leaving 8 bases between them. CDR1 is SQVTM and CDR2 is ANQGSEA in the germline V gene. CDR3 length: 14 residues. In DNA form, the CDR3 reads TGCAGCGTTCCGTTATACTCTGGGGCCAACGTCCTGACTTTC. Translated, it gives CSVPLYSGANVLTF.

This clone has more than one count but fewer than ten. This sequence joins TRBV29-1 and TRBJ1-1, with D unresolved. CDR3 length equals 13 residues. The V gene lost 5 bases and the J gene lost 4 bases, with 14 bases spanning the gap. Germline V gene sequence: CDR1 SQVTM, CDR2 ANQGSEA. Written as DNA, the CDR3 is TGCAGCGTTTTACTTCGACTGGGCACTGAAGCTTTCTTT. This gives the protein CSVLLRLGTEAFF.

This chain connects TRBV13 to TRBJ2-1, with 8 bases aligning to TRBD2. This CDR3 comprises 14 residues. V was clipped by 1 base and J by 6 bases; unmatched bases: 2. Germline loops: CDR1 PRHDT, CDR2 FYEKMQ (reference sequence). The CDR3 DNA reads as TGTGCCAGCAGCTTAGTGCTAGCGGGCAATGAGCAGTTCTTC. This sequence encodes CASSLVLAGNEQFF.

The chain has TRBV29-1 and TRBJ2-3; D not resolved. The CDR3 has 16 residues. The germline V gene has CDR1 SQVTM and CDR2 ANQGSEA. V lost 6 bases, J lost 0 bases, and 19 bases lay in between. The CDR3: CSVFWSSLRSTDTQYF. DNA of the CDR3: TGCAGCGTCTTTTGGAGCTCGCTAAGGAGCACAGATACGCAGTATTTT.

The CDR3 nucleotides are TGCAGCGTTGAATTGGCGGGAGCCGCGGGTGGGACCCAGTACTTC. Its protein is CSVELAGAAGGTQYF. The V call is TRBV29-1, the J call TRBJ2-5; TRBD2 aligns across 7 bases. V was clipped by 2 bases and J by 7 bases; unmatched bases: 13. Per the germline V gene, CDR1 is SQVTM and CDR2 is ANQGSEA. The CDR3 extends over 15 amino acids.

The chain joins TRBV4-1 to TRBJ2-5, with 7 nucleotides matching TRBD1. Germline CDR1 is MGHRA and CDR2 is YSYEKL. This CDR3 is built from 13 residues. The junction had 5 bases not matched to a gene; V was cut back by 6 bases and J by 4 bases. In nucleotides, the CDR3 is TGCGCCAGCAGACAACAGGGGATAGAGACCCAGTACTTC. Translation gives CASRQQGIETQYF.

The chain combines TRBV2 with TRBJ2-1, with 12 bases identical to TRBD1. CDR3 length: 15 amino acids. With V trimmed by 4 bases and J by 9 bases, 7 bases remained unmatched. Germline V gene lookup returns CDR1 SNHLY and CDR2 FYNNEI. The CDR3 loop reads CASSATGTGGGEQFF. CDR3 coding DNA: TGTGCCAGCAGTGCCACCGGGACAGGGGGCGGTGAGCAGTTCTTC.

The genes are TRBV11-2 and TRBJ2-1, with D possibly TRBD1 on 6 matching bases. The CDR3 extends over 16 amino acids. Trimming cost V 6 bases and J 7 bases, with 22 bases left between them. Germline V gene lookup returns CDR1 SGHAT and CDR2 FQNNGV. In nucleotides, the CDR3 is TGTGCCAGCAGTTTCTCTGGGACACAAATCAGGAATGAGCAGTTCTTC. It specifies CASSFSGTQIRNEQFF.

CDR3 in DNA: TGCGCCAGCAGCCTTTTGGGACAGTATGGCTACACCTTC. Protein: CASSLLGQYGYTF. The V call is TRBV5-1, the J call TRBJ1-2; 7 nucleotides agree with TRBD1. CDR3 length: 13 amino acids. Germline V CDR1 and CDR2: SGHRS, YFSETQ. J lost 5 bases, V lost 4 bases, and 5 bases had no gene match. The complete variable domain, with remaining parts taken from reference TRBV5-1 and TRBJ1-2, reads KAGVTQTPRYLIKTRGQQVTLSCSPISGHRSVSWYQQTPGQGLQFLFEYFSETQRNKGNFPGRFSGRQFSNSRSEMNVSTLELGDSALYLCASSLLGQYGYTFGSGTRLTVV.

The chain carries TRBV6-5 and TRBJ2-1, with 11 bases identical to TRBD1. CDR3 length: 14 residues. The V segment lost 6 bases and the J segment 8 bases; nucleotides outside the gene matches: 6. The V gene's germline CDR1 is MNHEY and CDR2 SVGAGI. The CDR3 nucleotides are TGTGCCAGCAGCCCGGACAGGGGGCGGGATGAGCAGTTCTTC. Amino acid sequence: CASSPDRGRDEQFF.